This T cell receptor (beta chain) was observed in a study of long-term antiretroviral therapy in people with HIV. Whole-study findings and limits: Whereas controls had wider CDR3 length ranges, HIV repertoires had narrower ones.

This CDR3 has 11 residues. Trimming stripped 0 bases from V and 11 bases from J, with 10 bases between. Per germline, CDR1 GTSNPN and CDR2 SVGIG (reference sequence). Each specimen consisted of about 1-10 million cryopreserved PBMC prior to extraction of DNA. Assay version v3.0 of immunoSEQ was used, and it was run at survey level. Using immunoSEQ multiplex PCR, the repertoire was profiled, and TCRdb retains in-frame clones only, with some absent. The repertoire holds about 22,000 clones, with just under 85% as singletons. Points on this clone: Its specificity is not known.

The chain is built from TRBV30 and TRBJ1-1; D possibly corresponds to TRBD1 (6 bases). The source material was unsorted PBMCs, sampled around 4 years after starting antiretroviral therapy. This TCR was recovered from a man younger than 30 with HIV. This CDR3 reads CAWSVGGQAFF. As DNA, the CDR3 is TGTGCCTGGAGTGTAGGGGGGCAGGCTTTCTTT.